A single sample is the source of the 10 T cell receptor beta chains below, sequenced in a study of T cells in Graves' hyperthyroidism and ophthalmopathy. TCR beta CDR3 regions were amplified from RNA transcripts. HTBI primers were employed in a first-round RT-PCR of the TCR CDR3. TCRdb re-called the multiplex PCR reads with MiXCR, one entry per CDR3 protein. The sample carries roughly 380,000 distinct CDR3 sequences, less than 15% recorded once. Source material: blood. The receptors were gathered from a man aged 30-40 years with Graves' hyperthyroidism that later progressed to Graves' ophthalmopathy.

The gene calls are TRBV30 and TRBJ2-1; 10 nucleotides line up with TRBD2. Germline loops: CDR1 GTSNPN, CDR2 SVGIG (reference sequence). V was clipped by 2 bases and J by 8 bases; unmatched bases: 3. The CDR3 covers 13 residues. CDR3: CAWSSGGADEQFF. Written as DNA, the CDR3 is TGTGCCTGGAGTAGCGGGGGGGCCGATGAGCAGTTCTTC.

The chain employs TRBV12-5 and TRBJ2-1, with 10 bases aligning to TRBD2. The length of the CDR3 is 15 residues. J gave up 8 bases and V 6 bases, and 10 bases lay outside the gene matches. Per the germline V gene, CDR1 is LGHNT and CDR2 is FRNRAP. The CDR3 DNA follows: TGTGCTAGTGGACCAGCGGGGGGGGCTAGGTATGAGCAGTTCTTC. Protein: CASGPAGGARYEQFF.

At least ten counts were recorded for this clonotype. In nucleotides, the CDR3 is TGTGCCAGCAGCTTAGCGACAGGCTACGAGCAGTACTTC. It translates to CASSLATGYEQYF. The chain is built from TRBV11-3 and TRBJ2-7, with D possibly being TRBD1 (6 bases). The CDR3 totals 13 residues. The V and J ends lost 1 base and 3 bases respectively, with 7 bases between them. Germline loops: CDR1 SGHNT, CDR2 YENEEA.

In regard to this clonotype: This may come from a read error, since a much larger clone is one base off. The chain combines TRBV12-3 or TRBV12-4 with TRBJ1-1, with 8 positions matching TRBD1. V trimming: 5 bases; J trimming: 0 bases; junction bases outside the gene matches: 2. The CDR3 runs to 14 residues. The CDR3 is CASSATGVNTEAFF. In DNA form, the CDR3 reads TGTGCCAGCAGTGCGACAGGGGTGAACACTGAAGCTTTCTTT.

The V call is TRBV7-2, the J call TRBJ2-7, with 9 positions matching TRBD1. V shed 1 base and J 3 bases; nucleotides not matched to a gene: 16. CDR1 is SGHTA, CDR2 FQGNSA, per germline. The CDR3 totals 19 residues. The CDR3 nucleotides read TGTGCCAGCAGCTTAGTTCCGGCCGGCCTTGGGACAGGGAGCTACGAGCAGTACTTC. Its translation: CASSLVPAGLGTGSYEQYF.

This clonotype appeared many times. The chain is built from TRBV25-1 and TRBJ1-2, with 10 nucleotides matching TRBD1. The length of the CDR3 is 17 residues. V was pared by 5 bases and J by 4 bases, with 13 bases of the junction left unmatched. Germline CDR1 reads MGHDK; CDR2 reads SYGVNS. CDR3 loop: CASSPKNYRTGGYGYTF. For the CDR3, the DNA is TGTGCCAGCAGTCCCAAAAACTACCGGACAGGGGGCTATGGCTACACCTTC.

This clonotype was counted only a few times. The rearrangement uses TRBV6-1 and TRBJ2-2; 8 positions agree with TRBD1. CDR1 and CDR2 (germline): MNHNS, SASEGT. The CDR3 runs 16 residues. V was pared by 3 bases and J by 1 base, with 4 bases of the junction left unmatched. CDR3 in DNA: TGTGCCAGCAGTGACGCGGGACAGGTGAACACCGGGGAGCTGTTTTTT. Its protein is CASSDAGQVNTGELFF.

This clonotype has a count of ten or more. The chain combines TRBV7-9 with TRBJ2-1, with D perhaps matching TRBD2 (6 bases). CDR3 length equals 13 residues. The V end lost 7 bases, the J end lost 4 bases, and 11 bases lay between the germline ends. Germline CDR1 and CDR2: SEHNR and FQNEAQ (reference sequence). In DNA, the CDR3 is TGTGCCAGCACCCGCCGGGGGTACAATGAGCAGTTCTTC. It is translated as CASTRRGYNEQFF. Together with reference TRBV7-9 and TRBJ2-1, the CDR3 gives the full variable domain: DTGVSQNPRHKITKRGQNVTFRCDPISEHNRLYWYRQTLGQGPEFLTYFQNEAQLEKSRLLSDRFSAERPKGSFSTLEIQRTEQGDSAMYLCASTRRGYNEQFFGPGTRLTVL.

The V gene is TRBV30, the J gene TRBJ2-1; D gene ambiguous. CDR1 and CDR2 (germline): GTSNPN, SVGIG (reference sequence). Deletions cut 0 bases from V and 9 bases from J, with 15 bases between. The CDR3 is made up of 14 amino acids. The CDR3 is CAWSVYSKRSEQFF. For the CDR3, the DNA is TGTGCCTGGAGTGTATATTCCAAACGGAGTGAGCAGTTCTTC.

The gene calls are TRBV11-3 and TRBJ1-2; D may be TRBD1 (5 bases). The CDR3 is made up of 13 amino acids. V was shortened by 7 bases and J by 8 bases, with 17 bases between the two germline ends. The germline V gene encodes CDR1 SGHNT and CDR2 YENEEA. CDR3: CASTTPGFYGYTF. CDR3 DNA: TGTGCCAGCACCACCCCAGGGTTTTACGGCTACACCTTC.